These 28 T cell receptor beta chains were sequenced from one sample in a study of blood T cell repertoires in COVID-19. Some clones are missing from TCRdb's copy, which holds only in-frame ones; the method was immunoSEQ multiplex PCR. This sample has about 400,000 clones, with over 75% found just once. Material for sequencing was PBMCs or T cells enriched from blood (not recorded which). Receptors originate from a woman in her thirties or forties with acute COVID-19.

The chain carries TRBV10-1 and TRBJ2-5; TRBD2 matches 10 bases. CDR3 length equals 20 residues. The V segment lost 4 bases and the J segment 2 bases; nucleotides outside the gene matches: 19. Germline CDR1 is WNHNN and CDR2 is SYGVQD (reference sequence). In DNA form, the CDR3 reads TGCGCCAGCAGTGGGACAGGGACGGGCAATAGCGGGGGGAGGCAAGAGACCCAGTACTTC. Its translation is CASSGTGTGNSGGRQETQYF.

In its sample, this clone was seen once. The chain carries TRBV9 and TRBJ2-5; 8 bases agree with TRBD2. Looked up from germline, CDR1 is SGDLS and CDR2 is YYNGEE. The trim removed 2 bases at V and 4 bases at J, leaving 4 bases unmatched. The CDR3 extends over 14 amino acids. The chain's CDR3 is CASSVRGGLETQYF. The DNA for the CDR3 is TGTGCCAGCAGCGTCCGGGGGGGCCTAGAGACCCAGTACTTC.

This chain connects TRBV5-1 to TRBJ2-3; 10 bases are shared with TRBD2. CDR3 length: 18 amino acids. The junction had 8 bases not matched to a gene; V was cut back by 1 base and J by 0 bases. Germline CDR1 is SGHRS and CDR2 is YFSETQ. CDR3 nucleotides: TGCGCCAGCAGCTTGAGGTCTAGCGGGGGCACTAGCACAGATACGCAGTATTTT. Its translation: CASSLRSSGGTSTDTQYF.

This sequence joins TRBV5-1 and TRBJ1-5; perhaps TRBD1 as D (5 bases). There are 15 residues in the CDR3. V dropped 4 bases and J dropped 5 bases, with 16 bases sitting between them. Germline lookup yields CDR1 SGHRS and CDR2 YFSETQ. The CDR3 region has the DNA TGCGCCAGCAGCCCCGGGCAGGGTAGGTATCAGCCCCAGCATTTT. Encoded protein: CASSPGQGRYQPQHF.

The chain has TRBV6-5 and TRBJ1-1; 9 nucleotides match TRBD1. CDR3 length: 14 amino acids. Germline values: CDR1 MNHEY, CDR2 SVGAGI. Losses at the gene ends were 6 bases for V and 8 bases for J; bases not matched to a gene: 10. CDR3 nucleotide sequence: TGTGCCAGCAGCCCCAACAGGGGGCAAGGCGAAGCTTTCTTT. Its protein is CASSPNRGQGEAFF.

V is TRBV5-5 and J is TRBJ1-2, with 7 positions matching TRBD1. V shed 2 bases, J shed 6 bases, and the junction held 4 bases outside the gene matches. The CDR3 runs 13 residues. Germline V gene data show CDR1 as SGHKS and CDR2 as YYEKEE (reference sequence). The CDR3, as DNA: TGTGCCAGCAGCTTTGCGACAGGGAATGGCTACACCTTC. This sequence encodes CASSFATGNGYTF.

The chain recombines TRBV7-9 with TRBJ1-2; perhaps TRBD1 as D (6 bases). Germline loops: CDR1 SEHNR, CDR2 FQNEAQ (reference sequence). Trimming stripped 1 base from V and 5 bases from J, with 11 bases between. CDR3 size: 14 residues. The DNA for the CDR3 is TGTGCCAGCAGCTTAGTCAGGGGATCATATGGCTACACCTTC. Protein sequence: CASSLVRGSYGYTF.

This clone occurred once. The V and J genes are TRBV6-6 and TRBJ2-7; D is perhaps TRBD1 (6 bases). The CDR3 sequence is 15 residues long. V dropped 4 bases and J dropped 0 bases, with 13 bases sitting between them. In germline, CDR1 is MNHNY, CDR2 SVGAGI (reference sequence). Here the CDR3 reads CASSLLGASSYEQYF. DNA of the CDR3: TGTGCCAGCAGTTTGTTGGGGGCCTCCTCCTACGAGCAGTACTTC.

The chain is built from TRBV7-7 and TRBJ1-3; D might be TRBD1 (5 bases). CDR3 length equals 13 residues. Trimming took 5 bases from V and 4 from J, leaving 9 bases between them. The germline V gene encodes CDR1 SSHAT and CDR2 FNYEAQ (reference sequence). The CDR3 region is CASSVGAGNTIYF. CDR3 DNA: TGTGCCAGCAGCGTAGGGGCCGGAAACACCATATATTTT.

This sequence joins TRBV5-1 and TRBJ2-3; TRBD2 is a possible D gene (5 bases). V lost 4 bases and J 3 bases, leaving 18 bases between the germline ends. The CDR3 length is 16 residues. CDR1 and CDR2 (germline): SGHRS, YFSETQ. CDR3 sequence reads: CASSLGGRVSTDTQYF. The CDR3, as DNA: TGCGCCAGCAGCCTTGGAGGAAGGGTTTCGACAGATACGCAGTATTTT.

The CDR3 DNA sequence: TGCGCCAGCAGCCAACGACAGGACTCTGGAAACACCATATATTTT. This sequence encodes CASSQRQDSGNTIYF. V usage is TRBV4-1 and J usage is TRBJ1-3; a weak D match, TRBD1 (6 bases). The germline CDR1 and CDR2 sequences are MGHRA and YSYEKL. The CDR3 runs to 15 residues. V shed 2 bases and J shed 0 bases, with 8 bases lying between them.

The V and J genes are TRBV2 and TRBJ1-1; D unresolved. Germline assignment: CDR1 SNHLY and CDR2 FYNNEI. The V end was cut by 6 bases, the J end by 3 bases, with 14 bases between. There are 14 residues in the CDR3. Here the CDR3 reads CASSARSGYTEAFF. Written as DNA, the CDR3 is TGTGCCAGCAGCGCAAGAAGCGGCTACACTGAAGCTTTCTTT.

V gene TRBV11-3 combines with J gene TRBJ1-1, with 7 bases identical to TRBD1. The germline V gene encodes CDR1 SGHNT and CDR2 YENEEA. This CDR3 spans 14 amino acids. The trim removed 2 bases at V and 4 bases at J, leaving 4 bases unmatched. CDR3 sequence (DNA): TGTGCCAGCAGCTTATACGGGGACAGCACTGAAGCTTTCTTT. Translated: CASSLYGDSTEAFF.

V and J are TRBV5-3 and TRBJ1-5; D not certain. TRBV5-3 is an open reading frame, and its role is uncertain. The CDR3 covers 13 residues. V was trimmed by 3 bases and J by 4 bases, leaving 8 bases between them. The CDR3: CARSSYRNQPQHF. CDR3 nucleotide sequence: TGTGCCAGAAGCTCTTATAGAAATCAGCCCCAGCATTTT.

The CDR3 DNA is TGCGCCAGCAGCCGCATCGGACAGGGCAATCAGCCCCAGCATTTT. This encodes CASSRIGQGNQPQHF. The gene calls are TRBV4-1 and TRBJ1-5; 7 bases map to TRBD1. The CDR3 contains 15 residues. The V and J ends lost 4 bases and 2 bases, in that order; junction bases with no gene match: 5. Germline lookup yields CDR1 MGHRA and CDR2 YSYEKL.

The chain carries TRBV5-1 and TRBJ2-1; D unresolved. V was pared by 3 bases and J by 6 bases, with 22 bases between. Germline V gives CDR1 SGHRS, CDR2 YFSETQ. The CDR3 loop spans 17 amino acids. CDR3 sequence: CASSSAPPSIRGNEQFF. The CDR3 DNA reads TGCGCCAGCAGCTCGGCCCCTCCGAGTATTAGAGGCAATGAGCAGTTCTTC.

This clone was observed once. The chain carries TRBV5-1 and TRBJ2-5, with TRBD2 as a possible D gene (5 bases). The V and J ends lost 0 bases and 4 bases respectively, with 7 bases between them. Germline assignment: CDR1 SGHRS and CDR2 YFSETQ. The length of the CDR3 is 13 residues. The CDR3 sequence: CASSLVRGETQYF. The CDR3, as DNA: TGCGCCAGCAGCTTGGTTCGGGGAGAGACCCAGTACTTC.

The table lists this clone with a count of one. The rearrangement joins TRBV3-1 (or the pseudogene TRBV3-2) to TRBJ2-5; the D gene is possibly TRBD1 (7 bases). CDR3 length: 14 amino acids. Trimming removed 1 base at V and 5 bases at J, with 11 bases between. From germline, CDR1 is LGHDT and CDR2 YNNKEL (reference sequence). CDR3 DNA: TGTGCCAGCAGCCAAGGGCAGGGGGGTGAGACCCAGTACTTC. Encoded protein: CASSQGQGGETQYF.

V usage is TRBV9 and J usage is TRBJ1-2; possible D gene TRBD1, 5 bases. The CDR3 contains 15 residues. Germline values: CDR1 SGDLS, CDR2 YYNGEE. Trimming took off 0 bases at V and 6 bases at J, with 15 bases between the two ends. The CDR3 coding sequence is TGTGCCAGCAGCGTAGTTCCAGCAGGGAGGAATGGCTACACCTTC. This encodes CASSVVPAGRNGYTF.

This chain links TRBV11-2 with TRBJ1-2; 7 nucleotides agree with TRBD1. The germline V gene encodes CDR1 SGHAT and CDR2 FQNNGV. Trimming removed 5 bases from V and 8 bases from J; junction bases left unmatched: 8. CDR3 size: 13 residues. CDR3 DNA sequence: TGTGCCAGCAGCCCAGGGACAGCTGTGGGCTACACCTTC. Protein: CASSPGTAVGYTF.

The chain has TRBV30 and TRBJ2-6; D perhaps matches TRBD1 (6 bases). The CDR3 contains 14 residues. Trimming cost V 2 bases and J 4 bases, with 9 bases left between them. Germline CDR1 reads GTSNPN; CDR2 reads SVGIG (reference sequence). CDR3 coding DNA: TGTGCCTGGAGTAGAGGACAGGGGGCCAACGTCCTGACTTTC. Translation gives CAWSRGQGANVLTF.

This clone was seen only once. As DNA, the CDR3 is TGTGCCAGCAGCCAAGTTTTGGGACAGGGGACTCAAGAGACCCAGTACTTC. Residues: CASSQVLGQGTQETQYF. V is TRBV4-2 and J is TRBJ2-5; 10 bases are a match to TRBD1. V was pared by 1 base and J by 2 bases, with 7 bases of the junction left unmatched. Germline assignment: CDR1 LGHNA and CDR2 YNFKEQ. The length of the CDR3 is 17 residues.

This chain uses TRBV4-1 with TRBJ1-5; D is perhaps TRBD1 (6 bases). Trimming stripped 1 base from V and 5 bases from J, with 9 bases between. This CDR3 contains 14 residues. Looked up from germline, CDR1 is MGHRA and CDR2 is YSYEKL. For the CDR3, the DNA is TGCGCCAGCAGCCAAGCGGGGGGCTATCAGCCCCAGCATTTT. Residues: CASSQAGGYQPQHF.

This clone was counted a single time. The V call is TRBV10-3, the J call TRBJ1-2, with TRBD1 matching 9 bases. The CDR3 sequence is 15 residues long. J gave up 5 bases and V 10 bases, and 14 bases lay outside the gene matches. The germline V gene has CDR1 ENHRY and CDR2 SYGVKD. The chain's CDR3 is CATIGIQGARYGYTF. The DNA for the CDR3 is TGTGCCACGATAGGGATACAGGGGGCAAGGTATGGCTACACCTTC.

The rearrangement joins TRBV5-5 to TRBJ2-5; D possibly corresponds to TRBD1 (5 bases). Per the germline V gene, CDR1 is SGHKS and CDR2 is YYEKEE (reference sequence). The V and J ends lost 0 bases and 4 bases respectively, with 7 bases between them. This CDR3 is built from 13 residues. The CDR3 DNA sequence: TGTGCCAGCAGCTTGGGAAGGGGAGAGACCCAGTACTTC. Translating gives CASSLGRGETQYF.

This sequence joins TRBV9 and TRBJ1-2; perhaps TRBD1 as D (5 bases). Trimming cost V 1 base and J 7 bases, with 17 bases left between them. There are 15 residues in the CDR3. The germline V gene has CDR1 SGDLS and CDR2 YYNGEE. The CDR3 loop is CASSVQGGPMSGYTF. The CDR3 DNA follows: TGTGCCAGCAGCGTACAGGGAGGCCCTATGTCTGGCTACACCTTC. Combining the CDR3 with reference TRBV9 and TRBJ1-2 gives the whole variable domain DSGVTQTPKHLITATGQRVTLRCSPRSGDLSVYWYQQSLDQGLQFLIQYYNGEERAKGNILERFSAQQFPDLHSELNLSSLELGDSALYFCASSVQGGPMSGYTFGSGTRLTVV.

The rearrangement links TRBV12-5 to TRBJ1-1; D not certain. The V end was cut by 7 bases, the J end by 0 bases, with 3 bases between. This CDR3 spans 11 amino acids. Germline-derived CDR1 and CDR2 are LGHNT and FRNRAP. In DNA form, the CDR3 reads TGTGCTAGTGCCATGAACACTGAAGCTTTCTTT. This sequence encodes CASAMNTEAFF.

This clone showed up just a few times. The genes are TRBV6-5 and TRBJ1-5, with a possible D match to TRBD1 (5 bases). The ends were cut back, 11 bases at V and 4 bases at J, with 15 bases in the middle. Germline assignment: CDR1 MNHEY and CDR2 SVGAGI. This CDR3 contains 13 residues. As DNA, the CDR3 is TGTGCCCACCAGGGCGGGGGGAATCAGCCCCAGCATTTT. The encoded protein is CAHQGGGNQPQHF.